These 23 T cell receptor beta chains were sequenced from one sample in a study of OX40 agonist ivuxolimab in advanced cancers. Only in-frame clones appear in the TCRdb table, and some are missing; sequencing was by immunoSEQ multiplex PCR. The sample has roughly 70,000 clones; roughly 84% are singletons. Here the sequenced sample was CD4+ or CD8+ T cells sorted from blood, taken in a trial of the OX40 agonist ivuxolimab. The receptors here all came from an adult with an advanced solid tumor such as melanoma, head and neck, liver or kidney cancer.

This clone was seen only once. The chain employs TRBV19 and TRBJ1-2, with TRBD1 matching 7 bases. J lost 6 bases, V lost 5 bases, and 12 bases had no gene match. This CDR3 is built from 15 residues. Germline V gene sequence: CDR1 LNHDA, CDR2 SQIVND (reference sequence). The CDR3 here is CASSDRVRATNGYTF. Written as DNA, the CDR3 is TGTGCCAGTAGTGACAGGGTACGTGCAACTAATGGCTACACCTTC.

The rearrangement uses TRBV2 and TRBJ2-7; perhaps TRBD1 as D (6 bases). Germline CDR1 reads SNHLY; CDR2 reads FYNNEI. There are 15 residues in the CDR3. V lost 6 bases, J lost 2 bases, and 17 bases lay in between. The CDR3: CASSPGTRYTYEQYF. CDR3 DNA sequence: TGTGCCAGCAGCCCCGGGACACGGTATACCTACGAGCAGTACTTC.

This chain uses TRBV5-1 with TRBJ2-3, with 8 bases matching TRBD2. This CDR3 is built from 16 residues. The trim removed 0 bases at V and 2 bases at J, leaving 5 bases unmatched. Germline V lookup: CDR1 SGHRS, CDR2 YFSETQ. This CDR3 is CASSLDAGGHTDTQYF. The CDR3 DNA reads TGCGCCAGCAGCTTGGATGCGGGGGGACACACAGATACGCAGTATTTT.

The rearrangement uses TRBV7-2 and TRBJ2-3, with D uncertain. CDR1 and CDR2 (germline): SGHTA, FQGNSA. Trimming shortened V by 1 base and J by 4 bases, and 9 bases separated the two germline ends. The CDR3 is made up of 14 amino acids. The CDR3 bases are TGTGCCAGCAGCTTAGGGGCAGAAGCAGATACGCAGTATTTT. This sequence encodes CASSLGAEADTQYF.

V usage is TRBV28 and J usage is TRBJ2-3; D possibly matches TRBD1 or TRBD2 (5 bases each). The V and J ends lost 6 bases and 2 bases respectively, with 21 bases between them. The CDR3 extends over 17 amino acids. CDR1 MDHEN and CDR2 SYDVKM come from the germline V gene. The DNA of the CDR3 is TGTGCCAGCAGAACACCCGGACCGGGACCCACCACAGATACGCAGTATTTT. This codes for CASRTPGPGPTTDTQYF.

The genes are TRBV14 and TRBJ1-1; D possibly corresponds to TRBD1 (5 bases). V lost 0 bases to trimming and J lost 2 bases, with 16 bases between them. This CDR3 has 17 residues. Germline V CDR1 and CDR2: SGHDN, FVKESK. CDR3 amino acids: CASSQDRANTFNTEAFF. The CDR3 nucleotides are TGTGCCAGCAGCCAAGACAGGGCAAACACCTTCAACACTGAAGCTTTCTTT.

The gene calls are TRBV9 and TRBJ2-2, with D possibly TRBD1 on 6 matching bases. V lost 3 bases, J lost 3 bases, and 15 bases lay in between. Germline CDR1 is SGDLS and CDR2 is YYNGEE. The CDR3 runs 16 residues. As DNA, the CDR3 is TGTGCCAGCAGCGCAAGGGGGAAGTCGGACACCGGGGAGCTGTTTTTT. Translation: CASSARGKSDTGELFF.

The J gene is TRBJ1-2, the V gene TRBV7-2; D gene uncertain. Trimming cost V 6 bases and J 7 bases, with 12 bases left between them. Germline values: CDR1 SGHTA, CDR2 FQGNSA. The CDR3 loop spans 12 amino acids. The CDR3 sequence: CASSPRSGGYTF. CDR3 DNA: TGTGCCAGCAGTCCCCGTTCTGGTGGCTACACCTTC.

J is TRBJ2-4 and V is TRBV9, with D tentatively TRBD1 or TRBD2 (6 bases each). The V gene lost 7 bases and the J gene lost 7 bases, with 18 bases spanning the gap. The germline CDR1 and CDR2 sequences are SGDLS and YYNGEE. The CDR3 has 14 residues. CDR3 nucleotides: TGTGCCAGCGCTATAGGGGGGCCAGGGAACATTCAGTACTTC. Translated: CASAIGGPGNIQYF.

The chain has TRBV10-3 and TRBJ2-3; weak D call: TRBD1 (6 bases). Looked up from germline, CDR1 is ENHRY and CDR2 is SYGVKD. V lost 6 bases and J lost 6, with 16 bases in between. The CDR3 is 14 amino acids. Written as DNA, the CDR3 is TGTGCCATCAGGGGACACCGGGGTGAGGATACGCAGTATTTT. It specifies CAIRGHRGEDTQYF.

The chain uses TRBV9 and TRBJ2-5; 7 bases are a match to TRBD2. The germline V gene encodes CDR1 SGDLS and CDR2 YYNGEE. V lost 0 bases, J lost 0 bases, and 5 bases stayed unmatched. The CDR3 totals 16 residues. The DNA for the CDR3 is TGTGCCAGCAGCGTAGGAGCGGGGAGGAACCAAGAGACCCAGTACTTC. Translating gives CASSVGAGRNQETQYF.

The genes are TRBV13 and TRBJ2-7; 12 bases match TRBD1. This CDR3 contains 15 residues. Germline CDR1 reads PRHDT; CDR2 reads FYEKMQ (reference sequence). Unmatched junction bases numbered 6, after V lost 5 bases and J lost 4 bases. As DNA, the CDR3 is TGTGCCAGCAGCCCCCGGGGACAGGGGGCATACGAGCAGTACTTC. Amino acid sequence: CASSPRGQGAYEQYF.

The chain links TRBV28 to TRBJ2-5; perhaps TRBD2 as D (5 bases). V was shortened by 2 bases and J by 1 base, with 14 bases between the two germline ends. The CDR3 extends over 16 amino acids. Germline CDR1 reads MDHEN; CDR2 reads SYDVKM. DNA for the CDR3: TGTGCCAGCAGTTTAACGGGATTGGGCACCCAAGAGACCCAGTACTTC. Translated: CASSLTGLGTQETQYF.

The chain uses TRBV6-1 and TRBJ1-5; TRBD1 agrees at 8 bases. CDR3 size: 16 residues. The ends lost 4 bases at V and 4 bases at J; junction bases unmatched: 9. From germline, CDR1 is MNHNS and CDR2 SASEGT. This chain's CDR3 is CASSGWRQGQNQPQHF. In DNA, the CDR3 is TGTGCCAGCAGTGGCTGGAGACAGGGGCAAAATCAGCCCCAGCATTTT.

This clone was seen once. The chain joins TRBV5-8 to TRBJ2-3; D possibly matches TRBD1 or TRBD2 (5 bases each). Trimming pared 4 bases from V and 3 bases from J, leaving 18 bases between. This CDR3 is 16 amino acids long. Germline V gives CDR1 SGHTS, CDR2 YDEGEE. CDR3 protein: CASSLGRVRGTDTQYF. CDR3 nucleotides: TGTGCCAGCAGCCTGGGGCGGGTCCGTGGGACAGATACGCAGTATTTT. Variable domain in full (rest from reference TRBV5-8 and TRBJ2-3): EAGVTQSPTHLIKTRGQQATLRCSPISGHTSVYWYQQALGLGLQFLLWYDEGEERNRGNFPPRFSGRQFPNYSSELNVNALELEDSALYLCASSLGRVRGTDTQYFGPGTRLTVL.

This clone was seen a few times. The rearrangement uses TRBV28 and TRBJ2-3; 13 bases map to TRBD2. This CDR3 region has 17 residues. V dropped 6 bases and J dropped 3; count of bases not matched to a gene: 9. Germline V gene sequence: CDR1 MDHEN, CDR2 SYDVKM. CDR3: CASRGLAGSLGTDTQYF. The CDR3 nucleotides read TGTGCCAGCAGGGGACTAGCGGGAAGTCTTGGGACAGATACGCAGTATTTT.

This clone ranks as large. This chain connects TRBV6-5 to TRBJ1-1, with 7 bases fitting TRBD1. This CDR3 has 13 residues. Germline loops: CDR1 MNHEY, CDR2 SVGAGI. J was trimmed by 4 bases and V by 7 bases; bases with no gene match: 6. The CDR3 loop is CASNLQGSTEAFF. CDR3 in DNA: TGTGCCAGCAACTTACAGGGGAGCACTGAAGCTTTCTTT.

This clone was seen only once. This CDR3 is CASSQAGLAGGPYYNEQFF. CDR3 in DNA: TGTGCCAGCAGCCAAGCGGGACTAGCGGGGGGGCCCTATTACAATGAGCAGTTCTTC. The V gene is TRBV14, the J gene TRBJ2-1, with 16 nucleotides matching TRBD2. The V segment lost 1 base and the J segment 4 bases; nucleotides outside the gene matches: 7. This CDR3 is built from 19 residues. Germline V CDR1 and CDR2: SGHDN, FVKESK.

This clone showed up just once. The J gene is TRBJ2-1, the V gene TRBV18; 13 bases are a match to TRBD2. From germline, CDR1 is KGHSH and CDR2 LQKENI. The CDR3 covers 17 residues. Losses at the gene ends were 4 bases for V and 5 bases for J; bases not matched to a gene: 8. The CDR3 region is CASSQNGLAGADNEQFF. In DNA, the CDR3 is TGTGCCAGCTCACAAAACGGACTAGCGGGGGCCGACAATGAGCAGTTCTTC.

The chain combines TRBV23-1 with TRBJ2-2; TRBD1 matches at 7 bases. TRBV23-1 is filed as an ORF, its function uncertain. This CDR3 is built from 16 residues. Losses at the gene ends were 5 bases for V and 9 bases for J; bases not matched to a gene: 15. The chain's CDR3 is CASSEVEPTGIRELFF. CDR3 DNA sequence: TGCGCCAGCAGTGAAGTCGAGCCGACAGGGATCAGGGAGCTGTTTTTT.

This chain joins TRBV18 and TRBJ1-5; unclear D gene. V lost 3 bases and J 7 bases, leaving 7 bases between the germline ends. CDR3 length equals 12 residues. CDR1 and CDR2 from the germline V gene are KGHSH and LQKENI. The CDR3 region has the DNA TGTGCCAGCTCACCTTATGGACAGCCCCAGCATTTT. It is translated as CASSPYGQPQHF.

The chain employs TRBV19 and TRBJ1-5, with D perhaps matching TRBD1 (5 bases). In germline, CDR1 is LNHDA, CDR2 SQIVND (reference sequence). This CDR3 is 16 amino acids long. Trimming took off 7 bases at V and 7 bases at J, with 23 bases between the two ends. CDR3 amino acids: CASTPSPGRGIQPQHF. Here the CDR3 DNA reads TGTGCCAGTACCCCCTCTCCGGGACGGGGAATCCAGCCCCAGCATTTT.

The chain is built from TRBV11-2 and TRBJ2-7; D unresolved. This CDR3 comprises 13 residues. Germline V gives CDR1 SGHAT, CDR2 FQNNGV. V was shortened by 3 bases and J by 3 bases, with 9 bases between the two germline ends. The CDR3 DNA reads as TGTGCCAGCAGCTTCCCGGGCGTCTACGAGCAGTACTTC. Residues: CASSFPGVYEQYF.